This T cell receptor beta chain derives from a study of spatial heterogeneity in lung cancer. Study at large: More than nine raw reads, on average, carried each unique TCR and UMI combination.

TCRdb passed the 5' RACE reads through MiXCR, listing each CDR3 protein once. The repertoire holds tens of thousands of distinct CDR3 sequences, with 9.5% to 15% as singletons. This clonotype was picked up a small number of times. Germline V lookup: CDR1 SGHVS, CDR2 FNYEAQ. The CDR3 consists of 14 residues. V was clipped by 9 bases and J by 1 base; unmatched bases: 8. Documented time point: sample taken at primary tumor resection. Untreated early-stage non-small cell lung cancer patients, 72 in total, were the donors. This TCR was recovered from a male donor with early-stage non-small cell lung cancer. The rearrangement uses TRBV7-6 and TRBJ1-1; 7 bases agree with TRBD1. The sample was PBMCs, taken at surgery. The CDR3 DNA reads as TGTGCCAGTAAGGGACAGTACGAGAACACTGAAGCTTTCTTT. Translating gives CASKGQYENTEAFF.